This TCR beta chain was captured in a study of T cells in Graves' hyperthyroidism and ophthalmopathy. Study overall: Prior to any treatment, at the point of initial diagnosis, peripheral blood was collected.

Amplified TCR beta CDR3 regions came from RNA transcripts. Carried out on the TCR CDR3, a first-round RT-PCR used the HTBI primer set. TCRdb recomputed calls from the multiplex PCR reads with MiXCR, one row per CDR3 protein. The top ten clones hold roughly 8.3% of a sample with 750,000 to 950,000 distinct CDR3 sequences, over 35% of them seen once. On this clonotype itself: The junction and the germline gene differ at one end; a read error may be behind it.

Stable hyperthyroidism: no ophthalmopathy progression over 18 months of follow-up. Source material: blood. The source is a young man with Graves' hyperthyroidism.

The CDR3 DNA reads as TGCAGTGCTCGAGATCGGGGAAGCACCGGGGAGCTGTTTTTT. It translates to CSARDRGSTGELFF. The chain carries TRBV20-1 and TRBJ2-2; tentatively, D is TRBD2 (5 bases). The germline CDR1 and CDR2 sequences are DFQATT and SNEGSKA (reference sequence). The length of the CDR3 is 14 residues.